This is a list of T cell receptor beta chains from one sample in a study of CD8 T cells in Susac syndrome. TCRdb reprocessed the immunoSEQ multiplex PCR reads via MiXCR and lists one record per CDR3 protein. The profile shows 150,000 to 200,000 distinct CDR3 sequences, around 93% of them singletons. The sample consisted of CD4+ T cells from PBMCs. The source of these receptors is a human donor in good health. The CDR3 runs from the conserved cysteine through the conserved F or W. D genes are given only for firm matches. Not all rows give a size; the values are once, few, many and, for expanded clones, a class.

cdr3_length: 15
j_call: TRBJ2-7
clone_size: -
v_call: TRBV6-5
d_call: -
cdr3_nt: TGTGCCAGCAGTTTCACGCCGGACAGTATCTACGAGCAGTACTTC
cdr3_aa: CASSFTPDSIYEQYF

cdr3_length: 17
j_call: TRBJ2-1
clone_size: -
v_call: TRBV4-1
d_call: TRBD1
cdr3_nt: TGCGCCAGCAGCCAAGCCGGGACAGGTCGTTCCTACAATGAGCAGTTCTTC
cdr3_aa: CASSQAGTGRSYNEQFF

cdr3_length: 13
j_call: TRBJ2-5
clone_size: -
v_call: TRBV12-3/TRBV12-4
d_call: TRBD2
cdr3_nt: TGTGCCAGCCGTCCGGGACTAGGGTGGGCCCAGTACTTC
cdr3_aa: CASRPGLGWAQYF

cdr3_length: 12
j_call: TRBJ1-1
clone_size: -
v_call: TRBV12-3/TRBV12-4
d_call: -
cdr3_nt: TGTGCCAGCAGTTTAGTATGGCTCGAAGCTTTCTTT
cdr3_aa: CASSLVWLEAFF

cdr3_length: 15
j_call: TRBJ2-7
clone_size: -
v_call: TRBV7-9
d_call: TRBD1
cdr3_nt: TGTGCCAGCAGCCCTGGACAGGAGAGCTCCTACGAGCAGTACTTC
cdr3_aa: CASSPGQESSYEQYF

cdr3_length: 14
j_call: TRBJ1-3
clone_size: -
v_call: TRBV25-1
d_call: -
cdr3_nt: TGTGCCAGCAGTGATTACGGAACTGGAAACACCATATATTTT
cdr3_aa: CASSDYGTGNTIYF

cdr3_length: 13
j_call: TRBJ2-2
clone_size: few
v_call: TRBV11-2
d_call: -
cdr3_nt: TGTGCCAGCAGCCAGGCCAACACCGGGGAGCTGTTTTTT
cdr3_aa: CASSQANTGELFF

cdr3_length: 16
j_call: TRBJ1-4
clone_size: -
v_call: TRBV18
d_call: TRBD1
cdr3_nt: TGTGCCAGCTCAAATAACCGACAGGGGGCCGGAGAAAAACTGTTTTTT
cdr3_aa: CASSNNRQGAGEKLFF

cdr3_length: 15
j_call: TRBJ2-2
clone_size: -
v_call: TRBV12-3/TRBV12-4
d_call: TRBD1
cdr3_nt: TGTGCCAGCAGTCCGAACAGGGGGAACACCGGGGAGCTGTTTTTT
cdr3_aa: CASSPNRGNTGELFF

cdr3_length: 13
j_call: TRBJ2-3
clone_size: -
v_call: TRBV7-2
d_call: -
cdr3_nt: TGTGCCAGCAGCCCCTACTACTCGGATACGCAGTATTTT
cdr3_aa: CASSPYYSDTQYF

cdr3_length: 11
j_call: TRBJ1-2
clone_size: once
v_call: TRBV29-1
d_call: -
cdr3_nt: TGCAGCGGCTCTCAAAACTATGGCTACACCTTC
cdr3_aa: CSGSQNYGYTF

cdr3_length: 13
j_call: TRBJ2-5
clone_size: few
v_call: TRBV29-1
d_call: TRBD1
cdr3_nt: TGCAGCGTTGGGACAGGGCGAGGGGAGACCCAGTACTTC
cdr3_aa: CSVGTGRGETQYF

cdr3_length: 18
j_call: TRBJ2-1
clone_size: -
v_call: TRBV19
d_call: TRBD2
cdr3_nt: TGTGCCAGTAGTATACGGCTAGCGGGGGCGAGCTCCTACAATGAGCAGTTCTTC
cdr3_aa: CASSIRLAGASSYNEQFF

cdr3_length: 14
j_call: TRBJ2-7
clone_size: few
v_call: TRBV9
d_call: TRBD2
cdr3_nt: TGTGCCAGCAGCGCTAGCGGGGAATGGTCCGAGCAGTACTTC
cdr3_aa: CASSASGEWSEQYF

cdr3_length: 15
j_call: TRBJ1-2
clone_size: -
v_call: TRBV5-4
d_call: -
cdr3_nt: TGTGCCAGCAGCTTGGTATCAAGGGGTTGGCCTGGCTACACCTTC
cdr3_aa: CASSLVSRGWPGYTF

cdr3_length: 16
j_call: TRBJ1-1
clone_size: -
v_call: TRBV13
d_call: -
cdr3_nt: TGTGCCAGCAGCTTAGGGGGACGGGTCATGAACACTGAAGCTTTCTTT
cdr3_aa: CASSLGGRVMNTEAFF

cdr3_length: 15
j_call: TRBJ1-2
clone_size: -
v_call: TRBV3-1
d_call: -
cdr3_nt: TGTGCCAGCAGCCGGGGACCGATTACTAACTATGGCTACACCTTC
cdr3_aa: CASSRGPITNYGYTF

cdr3_length: 16
j_call: TRBJ2-7
clone_size: once
v_call: TRBV20-1
d_call: TRBD1
cdr3_nt: TGCAGTGCTAGAGATCTGGGGACAGGGGGTCTCTACGAGCAGTACTTC
cdr3_aa: CSARDLGTGGLYEQYF

cdr3_length: 13
j_call: TRBJ2-3
clone_size: -
v_call: TRBV11-2
d_call: -
cdr3_nt: TGTGCCAGCAGCCTGGACCGAGAGGACACGCAGTATTTT
cdr3_aa: CASSLDREDTQYF

cdr3_length: 14
j_call: TRBJ1-1
clone_size: -
v_call: TRBV20-1
d_call: -
cdr3_nt: TGCAGCCCGCGGGCAGGGATCATGAACACTGAAGCTTTCTTT
cdr3_aa: CSPRAGIMNTEAFF

cdr3_length: 17
j_call: TRBJ1-5
clone_size: -
v_call: TRBV11-2
d_call: -
cdr3_nt: TGTGCCAGCAGCTTAGGGGGTGGGGGACTACCTTATCAGCCCCAGCATTTT
cdr3_aa: CASSLGGGGLPYQPQHF

cdr3_length: 14
j_call: TRBJ2-7
clone_size: -
v_call: TRBV5-1
d_call: -
cdr3_nt: TGCGCCAGCAGCTTTCGGGACTTATCCTACGAGCAGTACTTC
cdr3_aa: CASSFRDLSYEQYF

cdr3_length: 15
j_call: TRBJ2-5
clone_size: -
v_call: TRBV7-6
d_call: TRBD2
cdr3_nt: TGTGCCAGCAAACCTAGCGGGGGCCCGAGGGAGACCCAGTACTTC
cdr3_aa: CASKPSGGPRETQYF

cdr3_length: 10
j_call: TRBJ1-2
clone_size: -
v_call: TRBV23-1
d_call: -
cdr3_nt: TGCGCCAGCCCATGGGGTGGCTACACCTTC
cdr3_aa: CASPWGGYTF

cdr3_length: 15
j_call: TRBJ2-1
clone_size: -
v_call: TRBV27
d_call: -
cdr3_nt: TGTGCCAGCAGTTGGGAGACCGGGGCAAACAATGAGCAGTTCTTC
cdr3_aa: CASSWETGANNEQFF

cdr3_length: 14
j_call: TRBJ2-1
clone_size: -
v_call: TRBV18
d_call: TRBD2
cdr3_nt: TGTGCCAGCTCTATAGGACTAGGAGGGAATGAGCAGTTCTTC
cdr3_aa: CASSIGLGGNEQFF

cdr3_length: 15
j_call: TRBJ2-7
clone_size: -
v_call: TRBV20-1
d_call: TRBD2
cdr3_nt: TGCAGTGCTAGAGATACTGGCGGGGGTGGGTACGAGCAGTACTTC
cdr3_aa: CSARDTGGGGYEQYF

cdr3_length: 14
j_call: TRBJ1-2
clone_size: -
v_call: TRBV3-1
d_call: -
cdr3_nt: TGTGCCAGCAGCCAAGACCAGCTTAACTATGGCTACACCTTC
cdr3_aa: CASSQDQLNYGYTF

cdr3_length: 15
j_call: TRBJ2-1
clone_size: -
v_call: TRBV18
d_call: TRBD1
cdr3_nt: TGTGCCAGCTCTCCCGGGACAGGTGAACGGGGTGAGCAGTTCTTC
cdr3_aa: CASSPGTGERGEQFF

cdr3_length: 17
j_call: TRBJ2-3
clone_size: once
v_call: TRBV7-2
d_call: TRBD1
cdr3_nt: TGTGCCAGCAGCCCGGCCTCCGGGACAGGGAGGACAGATACGCAGTATTTT
cdr3_aa: CASSPASGTGRTDTQYF

cdr3_length: 17
j_call: TRBJ2-3
clone_size: -
v_call: TRBV5-6
d_call: -
cdr3_nt: TGTGCCAGCAGCTTGAAGACTACAGGGCTTGGGACAGATACGCAGTATTTT
cdr3_aa: CASSLKTTGLGTDTQYF

cdr3_length: 11
j_call: TRBJ2-7
clone_size: few
v_call: TRBV6-1
d_call: -
cdr3_nt: TGTGCCAGCAGCGGGCCCTACGAGCAGTACTTC
cdr3_aa: CASSGPYEQYF

cdr3_length: 15
j_call: TRBJ2-2
clone_size: -
v_call: TRBV24-1
d_call: TRBD2
cdr3_nt: TGTGCCACCAGTGATGGACTAGTCAGGACCGGGGAGCTGTTTTTT
cdr3_aa: CATSDGLVRTGELFF

cdr3_length: 14
j_call: TRBJ1-1
clone_size: -
v_call: TRBV9
d_call: TRBD1
cdr3_nt: TGTGCCAGCAGCGAGGGGACAGGGGGCACTGAAGCTTTCTTT
cdr3_aa: CASSEGTGGTEAFF

cdr3_length: 16
j_call: TRBJ2-7
clone_size: -
v_call: TRBV5-6
d_call: -
cdr3_nt: TGTGCCAGCAGCCGGAGTGGGCAGGGATCCCTCTACGAGCAGTACTTC
cdr3_aa: CASSRSGQGSLYEQYF

cdr3_length: 15
j_call: TRBJ2-7
clone_size: -
v_call: TRBV7-8
d_call: TRBD2
cdr3_nt: TGTGCCAGCAGCGTACTAGCGGGGAAGACCTACGAGCAGTACTTC
cdr3_aa: CASSVLAGKTYEQYF

cdr3_length: 12
j_call: TRBJ2-7
clone_size: -
v_call: TRBV3-1
d_call: -
cdr3_nt: TGTGCCAGCAGCCAAGGCGACGGGGAGCAGTACTTC
cdr3_aa: CASSQGDGEQYF

cdr3_length: 17
j_call: TRBJ1-6
clone_size: -
v_call: TRBV6-5
d_call: -
cdr3_nt: TGTGCCAGCAGTTACTCGATGGCAGCGAGTACCAATTCACCCCTCCACTTT
cdr3_aa: CASSYSMAASTNSPLHF

cdr3_length: 14
j_call: TRBJ2-2
clone_size: -
v_call: TRBV6-1
d_call: -
cdr3_nt: TGTGCCAGCACTGGGACAACGAACACCGGGGAGCTGTTTTTT
cdr3_aa: CASTGTTNTGELFF

cdr3_length: 13
j_call: TRBJ2-7
clone_size: once
v_call: TRBV5-4
d_call: TRBD2
cdr3_nt: TGTGCCAGCAGCACTAGTGCGGGGGGCGAGCAGTACTTC
cdr3_aa: CASSTSAGGEQYF